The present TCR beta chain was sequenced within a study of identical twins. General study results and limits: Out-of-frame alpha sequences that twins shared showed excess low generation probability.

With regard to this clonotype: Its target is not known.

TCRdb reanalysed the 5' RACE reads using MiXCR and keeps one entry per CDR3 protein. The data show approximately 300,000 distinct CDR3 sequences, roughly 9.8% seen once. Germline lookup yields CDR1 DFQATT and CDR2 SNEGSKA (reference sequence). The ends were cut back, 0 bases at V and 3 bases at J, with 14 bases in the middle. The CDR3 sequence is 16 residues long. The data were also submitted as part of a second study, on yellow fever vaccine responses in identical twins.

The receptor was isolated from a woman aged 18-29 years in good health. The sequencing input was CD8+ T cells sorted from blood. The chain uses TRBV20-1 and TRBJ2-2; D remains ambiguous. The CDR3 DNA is TGCAGTGCTAGAGATTGGGCAGGAGTAGACACCGGGGAGCTGTTTTTT. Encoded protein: CSARDWAGVDTGELFF.